The clone carrying this TCR beta chain was observed once. Clones were read by immunoSEQ multiplex PCR, and TCRdb kept only the in-frame ones, dropping some. The table records approximately 29,000 clones, over 75% of them present only once. This CDR3 contains 15 residues. Trimming left V 2 bases short and J 7 bases short, with 18 bases between. Germline CDR1 SGDLS, CDR2 YYNGEE. The data originate from a study of PD-1 blockade in classical Hodgkin lymphoma. Time point here: cycle 4 day 1 (C4D1), after six to seven weeks of nivolumab. Every one of the patients relapsed after autologous stem cell transplantation (brentuximab vedotin exposure was variable).

The sample here was peripheral blood mononuclear cells (PBMCs), taken before the fourth cycle of nivolumab. This clonotype originated in a human donor with classical Hodgkin lymphoma. The chain couples TRBV9 to TRBJ1-1, with D perhaps matching TRBD1 (5 bases). The CDR3 sequence: CASSVGLDSRYEAFF. The DNA for the CDR3 is TGTGCCAGCAGCGTGGGACTCGACAGCCGATATGAAGCTTTCTTT.